Following are 10 T cell receptor beta chains from one sample sequenced in a study of CD8+ T cells in alopecia areata. The treatment is: oral pan-JAK inhibitor, 5-10 mg twice daily. Reverse transcribed after extraction, RNA yielded cDNA as the sequencing template. Repertoires were generated with immunoSEQ multiplex PCR, while TCRdb's copy carries only in-frame clones and drops some. The data hold 200,000 to 250,000 clones, with roughly 64% observed a single time. The sample here was CD4+ T cells sorted from blood, taken at week 4, from a patient treated with tofacitinib. The receptor source for this set is a human donor with alopecia areata.

The chain is built from TRBV2 and TRBJ1-1; TRBD1 might be the D (5 bases). V gave up 6 bases and J gave up 3 bases, with 11 bases separating them. In germline, CDR1 is SNHLY, CDR2 FYNNEI. The CDR3 sequence is 13 residues long. Here the CDR3 reads CASSVDRHTEAFF. CDR3 coding DNA: TGTGCCAGCAGCGTAGACAGACACACTGAAGCTTTCTTT.

The chain employs TRBV9 and TRBJ2-7; 9 nucleotides match TRBD1. The CDR3 is 16 amino acids. The ends lost 0 bases at V and 5 bases at J; junction bases unmatched: 9. Per germline, CDR1 SGDLS and CDR2 YYNGEE. Here the CDR3 DNA reads TGTGCCAGCAGCGTAGGGGTCGGGACAGGGCTAGACGAGCAGTACTTC. This encodes CASSVGVGTGLDEQYF.

This clone was detected once. This chain uses TRBV10-3 with TRBJ2-3; 7 bases map to TRBD2. Germline V gives CDR1 ENHRY, CDR2 SYGVKD. V shed 3 bases and J 2 bases; nucleotides not matched to a gene: 2. CDR3 size: 14 residues. DNA for the CDR3: TGTGCCATCAGTGACGGGGGGTTCACAGATACGCAGTATTTT. Translated: CAISDGGFTDTQYF.

This clone was detected a few times. This chain uses TRBV7-9 with TRBJ2-7; tentatively, D is TRBD1 or TRBD2 (5 bases each). This CDR3 region has 12 residues. Germline V gene sequence: CDR1 SEHNR, CDR2 FQNEAQ (reference sequence). Between the trimmed V and J ends, which lost 5 bases and 5 bases, there was a span of 10 bases. Written as DNA, the CDR3 is TGTGCCAGCAGCCCGCCGGGGCACGAGCAGTACTTC. This gives the protein CASSPPGHEQYF.

This clone was seen more than once but under ten times. The V gene is TRBV29-1, the J gene TRBJ2-2; D gene unclear. V dropped 6 bases and J dropped 7 bases, with 6 bases sitting between them. The CDR3 extends over 10 amino acids. Germline loops: CDR1 SQVTM, CDR2 ANQGSEA. The DNA of the CDR3 is TGCAGCGTCAACGTCGGGGAGCTGTTTTTT. Its translation: CSVNVGELFF.

In its sample, this clone was seen a few times. This chain uses TRBV29-1 with TRBJ2-5, with D perhaps assigned TRBD1 or TRBD2 (5 bases each). CDR3 length equals 15 residues. Between the trimmed V and J ends, which lost 1 base and 1 base, there was a span of 13 bases. CDR1 is SQVTM and CDR2 is ANQGSEA in the germline V gene. CDR3 in amino acids: CSVEGGEGFQETQYF. CDR3 bases: TGCAGCGTTGAAGGTGGAGAGGGGTTCCAAGAGACCCAGTACTTC.

This clone was seen a few times. Other DNA sequences in this sample translate to the same CDR3. V usage is TRBV7-2 and J usage is TRBJ1-5; D is undetermined. Germline assignment: CDR1 SGHTA and CDR2 FQGNSA. Trimming stripped 1 base from V and 1 base from J, with 8 bases between. This CDR3 contains 15 residues. CDR3 DNA: TGTGCCAGCAGCTTAGTTGGAAACAGCAATCAGCCCCAGCATTTT. It translates to CASSLVGNSNQPQHF.

Only a few counts were recorded for this clone. The chain carries TRBV7-9 and TRBJ2-7; maybe TRBD2 (6 bases). The CDR3 is 12 residues long. The V end lost 1 base, the J end lost 9 bases, and 10 bases lay between the germline ends. Germline-derived CDR1 and CDR2 are SEHNR and FQNEAQ (reference sequence). CDR3 sequence (DNA): TGTGCCAGCAGCTTAGGTACGGAGGGGCAGTACTTC. Residues: CASSLGTEGQYF.

The chain recombines TRBV15 with TRBJ1-2, with TRBD1 matching 8 bases. CDR3 size: 15 residues. After removal of 2 bases from V and 7 bases from J, the junction contained 9 bases not matched to a gene. Germline CDR1 reads LNHNV; CDR2 reads YYDKDF (reference sequence). The CDR3 bases are TGTGCCACCAGCAGAAGGACAGGGCAAGTACTTGGCTACACCTTC. Its protein is CATSRRTGQVLGYTF.

The V call is TRBV4-1, the J call TRBJ2-1, with D possibly matching TRBD1 (5 bases). V lost 4 bases, J lost 4 bases, and 14 bases lay in between. Per germline, CDR1 MGHRA and CDR2 YSYEKL. The CDR3 contains 15 residues. CDR3 coding DNA: TGCGCCAGCAGCCCAACAGTACAGGCGTACAATGAGCAGTTCTTC. Translating it yields CASSPTVQAYNEQFF.